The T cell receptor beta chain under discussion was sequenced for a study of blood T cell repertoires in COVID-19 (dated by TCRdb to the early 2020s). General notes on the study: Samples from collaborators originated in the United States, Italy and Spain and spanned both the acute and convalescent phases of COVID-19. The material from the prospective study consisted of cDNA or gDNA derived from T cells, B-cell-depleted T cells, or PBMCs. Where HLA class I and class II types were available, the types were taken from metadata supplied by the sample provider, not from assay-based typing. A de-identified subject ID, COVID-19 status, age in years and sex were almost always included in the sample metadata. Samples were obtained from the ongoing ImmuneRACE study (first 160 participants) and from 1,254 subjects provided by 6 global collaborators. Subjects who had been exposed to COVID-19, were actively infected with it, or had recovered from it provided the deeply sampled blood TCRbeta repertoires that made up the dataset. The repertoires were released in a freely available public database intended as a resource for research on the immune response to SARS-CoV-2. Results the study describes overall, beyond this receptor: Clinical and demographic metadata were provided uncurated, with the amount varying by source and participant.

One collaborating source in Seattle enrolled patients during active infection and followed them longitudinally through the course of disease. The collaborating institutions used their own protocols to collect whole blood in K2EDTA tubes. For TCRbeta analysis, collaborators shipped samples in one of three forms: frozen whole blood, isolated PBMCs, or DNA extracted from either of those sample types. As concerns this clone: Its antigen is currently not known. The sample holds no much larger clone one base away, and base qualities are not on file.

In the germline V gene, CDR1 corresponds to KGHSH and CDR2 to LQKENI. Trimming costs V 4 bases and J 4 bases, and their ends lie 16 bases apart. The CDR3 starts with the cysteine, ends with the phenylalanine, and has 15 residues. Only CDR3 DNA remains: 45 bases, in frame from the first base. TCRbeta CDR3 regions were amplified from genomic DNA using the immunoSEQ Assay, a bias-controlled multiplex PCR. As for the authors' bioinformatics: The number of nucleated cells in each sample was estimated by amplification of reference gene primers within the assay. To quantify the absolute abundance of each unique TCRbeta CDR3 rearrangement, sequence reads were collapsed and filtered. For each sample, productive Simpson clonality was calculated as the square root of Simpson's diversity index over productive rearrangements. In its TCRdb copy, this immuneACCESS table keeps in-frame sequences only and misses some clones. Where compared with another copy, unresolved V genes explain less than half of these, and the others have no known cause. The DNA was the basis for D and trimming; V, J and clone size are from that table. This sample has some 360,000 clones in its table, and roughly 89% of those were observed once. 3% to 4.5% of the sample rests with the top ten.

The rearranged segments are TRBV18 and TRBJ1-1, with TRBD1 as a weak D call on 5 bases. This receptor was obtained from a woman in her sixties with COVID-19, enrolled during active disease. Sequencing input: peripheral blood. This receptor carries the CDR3 CASSRIDSGATEAFF. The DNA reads TGTGCCAGCTCACGGATTGACAGTGGGGCCACTGAAGCTTTCTTT.